The rows below give T cell receptor beta chains drawn from one sample of a study of shared clonotypes between healthy human individuals. TCRdb keeps only in-frame clones here, not all; method: immunoSEQ multiplex PCR. The sample carries about 2.1 million clones, about 93% recorded once. The sequenced sample consisted of naive CD8+ T cells from PBMCs. These receptors were taken from a man aged 18 to 29 in good health. Some clones in this sample may be carry-over from other donors' samples. Each CDR3 is given with its conserved first and last residue. Each record gives: CDR3 DNA, CDR3 protein, V gene, J gene, clone size, D gene. A D gene is named only where the DNA matches it firmly. Only some rows state a clone size, as once, few, many or a class for expanded clones.

cdr3_nt: TGTGCCTGGGGACAGGGCCCGGGACAGCCCCAGCATTTT
cdr3_aa: CAWGQGPGQPQHF
v_call: TRBV30
j_call: TRBJ1-5
clone_size: NA
d_call: TRBD1

cdr3_nt: TGTGCCAGCAGCTTGGTGGTTAGCTCCTACGAGCAGTACTTC
cdr3_aa: CASSLVVSSYEQYF
v_call: TRBV5-6
j_call: TRBJ2-7
clone_size: once
d_call: NA

cdr3_nt: TGTGCCAGCACCCCCCCGACAGGGTCGGGGCAGCCCCAGCATTTT
cdr3_aa: CASTPPTGSGQPQHF
v_call: TRBV19
j_call: TRBJ1-5
clone_size: NA
d_call: TRBD1

cdr3_nt: TGTGCCAGCAGTTTAGGTCCCGGGACACAGAACAATGAGCAGTTCTTC
cdr3_aa: CASSLGPGTQNNEQFF
v_call: TRBV28
j_call: TRBJ2-1
clone_size: NA
d_call: NA

cdr3_nt: TGCGCCAGCAGCCAAGATTGGGAAACTAGCTCCTACGAGCAGTACTTC
cdr3_aa: CASSQDWETSSYEQYF
v_call: TRBV4-1
j_call: TRBJ2-7
clone_size: NA
d_call: NA

cdr3_nt: TGCGCCAGCAGCCCGGAAGACACCTACGAGCAGTACTTC
cdr3_aa: CASSPEDTYEQYF
v_call: TRBV5-1
j_call: TRBJ2-7
clone_size: NA
d_call: NA

cdr3_nt: TGCGCCAGCAACCCGGAGGGGCGGGAGGGTTACGAGCAGTACTTC
cdr3_aa: CASNPEGREGYEQYF
v_call: TRBV5-1
j_call: TRBJ2-7
clone_size: NA
d_call: TRBD2

cdr3_nt: TGTGCCAGCAGCAAAGGTGGGGACTACGAGCAGTACTTC
cdr3_aa: CASSKGGDYEQYF
v_call: TRBV21-1
j_call: TRBJ2-7
clone_size: NA
d_call: NA

cdr3_nt: TGTGCCAGCAGCGCACACCGGACAGGGCGTGAAAAACTGTTTTTT
cdr3_aa: CASSAHRTGREKLFF
v_call: TRBV9
j_call: TRBJ1-4
clone_size: NA
d_call: TRBD1

cdr3_nt: TGCGCCAGCAGCTTGACAGGGGGCCCTAGCACTGAAGCTTTCTTT
cdr3_aa: CASSLTGGPSTEAFF
v_call: TRBV5-1
j_call: TRBJ1-1
clone_size: NA
d_call: TRBD1